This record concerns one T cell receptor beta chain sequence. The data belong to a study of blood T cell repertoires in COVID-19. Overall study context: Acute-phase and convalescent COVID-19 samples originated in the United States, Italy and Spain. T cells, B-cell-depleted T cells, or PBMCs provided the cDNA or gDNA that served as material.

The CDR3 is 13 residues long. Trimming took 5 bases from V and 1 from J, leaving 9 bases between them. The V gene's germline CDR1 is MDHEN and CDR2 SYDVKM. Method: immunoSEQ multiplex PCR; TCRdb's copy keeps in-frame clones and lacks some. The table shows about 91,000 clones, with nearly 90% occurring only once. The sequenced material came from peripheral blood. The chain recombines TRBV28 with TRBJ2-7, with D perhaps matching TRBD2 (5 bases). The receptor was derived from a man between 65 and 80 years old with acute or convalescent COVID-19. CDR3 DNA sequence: TGTGCCAGCAGTGAGGGCGGGTCCTACGAGCAGTACGTC. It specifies CASSEGGSYEQYV.